Described below is a single TCR beta chain sequence and its context. The source of the sample is a study of graft-versus-host responses after intestinal transplantation. As for the study in general: Multivisceral, liver-intestinal, or isolated intestinal transplants were given to recipients.

The CDR3 consists of 14 residues. V was pared by 0 bases and J by 2 bases, with 2 bases of the junction left unmatched. The germline V gene encodes CDR1 SGHRS and CDR2 YFSETQ. The assay was immunoSEQ multiplex PCR, and TCRdb's table has in-frame clones only and misses some. Among approximately 63,000 clones listed, about nine tenths were seen once. Processed graft tissue released its intraepithelial and lamina propria lymphocytes. Sequences were derived from ileum tissue, sampled more than 350 days after transplant. The rearrangement links TRBV5-1 to TRBJ2-7, with 7 bases identical to TRBD2. The source is a human patient who received an intestinal transplant, so some T cells may come from the graft donor. The CDR3 spells CASSLGGGPYEQYF. The DNA for the CDR3 is TGCGCCAGCAGCTTGGGGGGAGGGCCCTACGAGCAGTACTTC. Together with reference TRBV5-1 and TRBJ2-7, the CDR3 gives the full variable domain: KAGVTQTPRYLIKTRGQQVTLSCSPISGHRSVSWYQQTPGQGLQFLFEYFSETQRNKGNFPGRFSGRQFSNSRSEMNVSTLELGDSALYLCASSLGGGPYEQYFGPGTRLTVT.